Listed below are T cell receptor beta chains from one sample, sequenced in a study of shared clonotypes between healthy human individuals. Profiled with immunoSEQ multiplex PCR; TCRdb holds only in-frame clones, not every one. The sample consists of roughly 2.5 million clones, 90% to 95% of them appearing once. The sequenced sample consisted of naive CD4+ T cells sorted from blood. These receptors were obtained from a man younger than 30 in good health. Each CDR3 is given with its conserved first and last residue. Fields, in order: V gene, D gene, J gene, clone size, CDR3 DNA, CDR3 protein. The D gene is left open where the match is weak. Rows may omit the clone size; those that give it use once, few, many or a size class.

TRBV27	TRBD1	TRBJ1-5	-	TGTGCCAGCAGTTTGGGACAGGGAGATCAGCCCCAGCATTTT	CASSLGQGDQPQHF
TRBV5-4	TRBD2	TRBJ2-1	-	TGTGCCAGCTCGGGGGGGGAACCTTACAATGAGCAGTTCTTC	CASSGGEPYNEQFF
TRBV19	-	TRBJ2-4	-	TGTGCCAGTAGTATAAACTCTCTTGCCATTCAGTACTTC	CASSINSLAIQYF
TRBV7-9	-	TRBJ2-2	-	TGTGCCAGCAGCTTCCCGTCCGGAAGCGGACGGGCCGGGGAGCTGTTTTTT	CASSFPSGSGRAGELFF
TRBV7-2	-	TRBJ2-3	-	TGTGCCAGCAGCGCCATGGGAGTTGGCACAGATACGCAGTATTTT	CASSAMGVGTDTQYF
TRBV20-1	-	TRBJ1-1	-	TGCAGTGCTAGGGCGGTACATGAAGCTTTCTTT	CSARAVHEAFF
TRBV10-3	-	TRBJ1-5	-	TGTGCCATCAGTGAGTCAGGGGAGGGTCAGCCCCAGCATTTT	CAISESGEGQPQHF
TRBV7-2	-	TRBJ2-2	-	TGTGCCAGCAGCTTATGGACAAAGAACACCGGGGAGCTGTTTTTT	CASSLWTKNTGELFF
TRBV18	-	TRBJ2-7	-	TGTGCCAGCTCACCCCGGAGTACCTACGAGCAGTACTTC	CASSPRSTYEQYF
TRBV5-1	-	TRBJ1-5	-	TGCGCCAGCAGCTTGACGAGACTAATTAGCAATCAGCCCCAGCATTTT	CASSLTRLISNQPQHF
TRBV6-5	-	TRBJ1-1	-	TGTGCCAGCAGTTACTCGCGGGGGCAGGGCACTGAAGCTTTCTTT	CASSYSRGQGTEAFF
TRBV28	-	TRBJ2-5	once	TGTGCCAGCAGATTAGGAGTCGGGCCACAGTACTTC	CASRLGVGPQYF
TRBV4-2	TRBD1	TRBJ2-3	few	TGTGCCAGCAGCGGGACAGGGGGAAGTGCTAAGGATACGCAGTATTTT	CASSGTGGSAKDTQYF
TRBV2	-	TRBJ2-5	-	TGTGCCAGCAGAACAGGGTTTGGTACGTGGGAGACCCAGTACTTC	CASRTGFGTWETQYF
TRBV5-4	-	TRBJ2-7	-	TGTGCCAGCAGCTTGGTCTCCTGGGGTGGGTCCTACGAGCAGTACTTC	CASSLVSWGGSYEQYF
TRBV7-2	-	TRBJ1-1	-	TGTGCCAGCAGCTTAGATAGGGGGGTCGCTTTCTTT	CASSLDRGVAFF
TRBV6-5	TRBD1	TRBJ1-1	-	TGTGCCAGCAGTATCGGACAGGTGAACACTGAAGCTTTCTTT	CASSIGQVNTEAFF
TRBV6-6	TRBD2	TRBJ2-3	-	TGTGCCAGCAGCGGGAGGCTAACAGATACGCAGTATTTT	CASSGRLTDTQYF
TRBV28	-	TRBJ1-2	-	TGTGCCAGCAGTTTAGGCAGCGCTAGGGGCTACACCTTC	CASSLGSARGYTF
TRBV29-1	-	TRBJ2-1	-	TGCAGCGCCCTCAAGCAGGACCACTACAATGAGCAGTTCTTC	CSALKQDHYNEQFF
TRBV10-3	TRBD2	TRBJ2-5	once	TGTGCCATCAGTGACGGTAGCGGGGGGCCGGGAGAGACCCAGTACTTC	CAISDGSGGPGETQYF
TRBV5-1	TRBD1	TRBJ1-4	-	TGCGCCAGCAGCGGCGGACAGGGTGGCGAAAAACTGTTTTTT	CASSGGQGGEKLFF
TRBV5-1	TRBD2	TRBJ2-5	-	TGCGCCAGCAGCTTGGATGCGAGCGGGAGGGCCGGGGAGACCCAGTACTTC	CASSLDASGRAGETQYF
TRBV28	-	TRBJ1-2	-	TGTGCCAGCGGCACCCTTACAGTTCCATATGGCTACACCTTC	CASGTLTVPYGYTF
TRBV27	-	TRBJ2-5	-	TGTGCCAGCAGCGGGGGAGGACAAGAGACCCAGTACTTC	CASSGGGQETQYF
TRBV7-2	TRBD2	TRBJ2-7	-	TGTGCCAGCAGCTCAATCTGGACTAGCGGGAGGAACTCCTACGAGCAGTACTTC	CASSSIWTSGRNSYEQYF
TRBV11-2	-	TRBJ1-2	-	TGTGCCAGCAGCTTCCCCATCCGCAACTATGGCTACACCTTC	CASSFPIRNYGYTF
TRBV19	-	TRBJ1-6	-	TGTGCCAGTAGTATCATGGAGGGGCGGAATTCACCCCTCCACTTT	CASSIMEGRNSPLHF
TRBV6-1	-	TRBJ2-3	-	TGTGCCAGCAACGGCCCCACAGATACGCAGTATTTT	CASNGPTDTQYF
TRBV5-4	-	TRBJ2-5	once	TGTGCCAGCAGCTTAGGTGAACTAATACAAGAGACCCAGTACTTC	CASSLGELIQETQYF
TRBV7-2	-	TRBJ2-2	-	TGTGCCAGCAGCCCCTTAGTGGCGGTGAACACCGGGGAGCTGTTTTTT	CASSPLVAVNTGELFF
TRBV6-1	-	TRBJ1-3	-	TGTGCCAGCAGTGAACAACAGGCTGGAAACACCATATATTTT	CASSEQQAGNTIYF
TRBV15	-	TRBJ2-6	-	TGTGCCACCAGCAGACCCGAAGTGGCCAACGTCCTGACTTTC	CATSRPEVANVLTF
TRBV30	-	TRBJ1-4	-	TGTGCCTGGAGTCGACAGGATGAAATACTGTTTTTT	CAWSRQDEILFF
TRBV10-1	-	TRBJ1-5	few	TGCGCCAGCAGTGAGTTTGGCAATCAGCCCCAGCATTTT	CASSEFGNQPQHF
TRBV2	-	TRBJ2-3	-	TGTGCCAGCAGGGCTTACGGACTTCCCACAGATACGCAGTATTTT	CASRAYGLPTDTQYF
TRBV7-9	TRBD1	TRBJ2-4	once	TGTGCCAGCAGCCAGGACAGGGTGGGCAAAAACATTCAGTACTTC	CASSQDRVGKNIQYF
TRBV5-6	TRBD1	TRBJ1-5	once	TGTGCCAGCAGCGACGGACAGGGGGGGAACAATCAGCCCCAGCATTTT	CASSDGQGGNNQPQHF